The 10 T cell receptor beta chains below come from one sample, sequenced in a study of spatial heterogeneity in lung cancer. Study findings and constraints: Higher tumor mutation counts went along with higher counts of expanded intratumoral alpha and beta TCRs.

TCRdb reanalysed the 5' RACE reads using MiXCR and keeps one entry per CDR3 protein. The sample has about 700 distinct CDR3 sequences; around a third are singletons. Time point meaning: sample taken at primary tumor resection. For these receptors, no antigen is known. The specimen comprised lung tumor tissue, sampled at surgery. The origin of the receptors is a male donor with early-stage non-small cell lung cancer.

This chain uses TRBV6-5 with TRBJ2-7, with 9 bases fitting TRBD1. The junction had 9 bases not matched to a gene; V was cut back by 5 bases and J by 1 base. The CDR3 runs to 16 residues. CDR1 and CDR2 from the germline V gene are MNHEY and SVGAGI. The CDR3 region has the DNA TGTGCCAGCAGTCAGACAGGGGGAGATGGGTCCTACGAGCAGTACTTC. Residues: CASSQTGGDGSYEQYF.

This clonotype is large by share. V is TRBV11-3 and J is TRBJ2-1, with D perhaps matching TRBD2 (5 bases). Germline lookup yields CDR1 SGHNT and CDR2 YENEEA. This CDR3 has 14 amino acids. Trimming removed 5 bases at V and 0 bases at J, with 8 bases between. CDR3 loop: CASSAEGSYNEQFF. For the CDR3, the DNA is TGTGCCAGCAGCGCAGAGGGCTCCTACAATGAGCAGTTCTTC.

The chain has TRBV29-1 and TRBJ1-2, with D hard to call. CDR1 and CDR2 from the germline V gene are SQVTM and ANQGSEA. The V end was cut by 6 bases, the J end by 2 bases, with 10 bases between. The CDR3 has 12 amino acids. The CDR3 protein is CSVGRANYGYTF. The CDR3 nucleotides are TGCAGCGTCGGACGGGCCAACTATGGCTACACCTTC.

Written as DNA, the CDR3 is TGCAGTGTTTTGAGTAACACTGAAGCTTTCTTT. It translates to CSVLSNTEAFF. The V call is TRBV20-1, the J call TRBJ1-1, with D unresolved. V lost 7 bases and J 2 bases, leaving 8 bases between the germline ends. The germline CDR1 and CDR2 sequences are DFQATT and SNEGSKA (reference sequence). The CDR3 has 11 residues.

This clonotype qualifies as medium-sized. The chain has TRBV28 and TRBJ2-3; D unclear. Germline loops: CDR1 MDHEN, CDR2 SYDVKM. CDR3 length: 11 amino acids. Trimming took off 5 bases at V and 6 bases at J, with 6 bases between the two ends. The CDR3 is CASSPADTQYF. The DNA for the CDR3 is TGTGCCAGCAGTCCAGCGGATACGCAGTATTTT.

CDR3 DNA sequence: TGTGCCAGTAGTAGGGGACCGAAAGATGAGCAGTTCTTC. The encoded protein is CASSRGPKDEQFF. The V and J genes are TRBV19 and TRBJ2-1, with D perhaps assigned TRBD1 or TRBD2 (5 bases each). Trimming cost V 4 bases and J 8 bases, with 12 bases left between them. CDR3 length equals 13 residues. In germline, CDR1 is LNHDA, CDR2 SQIVND (reference sequence).

By share, this clonotype counts as large. The chain carries TRBV12-3 or TRBV12-4 and TRBJ2-5, with a possible D match to TRBD2 (6 bases). The CDR3 totals 17 residues. V shed 7 bases and J shed 0 bases, with 21 bases lying between them. The CDR3 region is CASTRGWDWTHQETQYF. The CDR3 DNA sequence: TGTGCCAGCACCCGCGGCTGGGACTGGACCCACCAAGAGACCCAGTACTTC.

This clonotype is large (0.1 to 1%). The rearrangement links TRBV6-4 to TRBJ2-3, with TRBD2 matching 11 bases. Per the germline V gene, CDR1 is MRHNA and CDR2 is SNTAGT. V gave up 3 bases and J gave up 0 bases; unmatched junction bases: 5. CDR3 length: 17 amino acids. CDR3 DNA sequence: TGTGCCAGCAGTGAACTAGCGGGGGACCCTAGCACAGATACGCAGTATTTT. Amino acid sequence: CASSELAGDPSTDTQYF.

This chain uses TRBV29-1 with TRBJ1-2; D perhaps matches TRBD1 (5 bases). Germline CDR1 and CDR2: SQVTM and ANQGSEA. This CDR3 has 12 amino acids. Between the trimmed V and J ends, which lost 3 bases and 8 bases, there was a span of 13 bases. CDR3 region: CSVDGGKGGYTF. The CDR3 region has the DNA TGCAGCGTTGATGGGGGGAAGGGAGGCTACACCTTC. Full variable domain (remainder filled in from reference TRBV29-1 and TRBJ1-2): SAVISQKPSRDICQRGTSLTIQCQVDSQVTMMFWYRQQPGQSLTLIATANQGSEATYESGFVIDKFPISRPNLTFSTLTVSNMSPEDSSIYLCSVDGGKGGYTFGSGTRLTVV.

Comment on this clonotype: One base away lies a much larger clone, so this may be a sequencing read error. The chain combines TRBV6-5 with TRBJ1-1; D unresolved. Germline V gives CDR1 MNHEY, CDR2 SVGAGI. The CDR3 extends over 11 amino acids. Here the CDR3 DNA reads TGTGCCAGCAGTTCGGTGGGCGAAGCTTCCTTT. Protein product: CASSSVGEASF.